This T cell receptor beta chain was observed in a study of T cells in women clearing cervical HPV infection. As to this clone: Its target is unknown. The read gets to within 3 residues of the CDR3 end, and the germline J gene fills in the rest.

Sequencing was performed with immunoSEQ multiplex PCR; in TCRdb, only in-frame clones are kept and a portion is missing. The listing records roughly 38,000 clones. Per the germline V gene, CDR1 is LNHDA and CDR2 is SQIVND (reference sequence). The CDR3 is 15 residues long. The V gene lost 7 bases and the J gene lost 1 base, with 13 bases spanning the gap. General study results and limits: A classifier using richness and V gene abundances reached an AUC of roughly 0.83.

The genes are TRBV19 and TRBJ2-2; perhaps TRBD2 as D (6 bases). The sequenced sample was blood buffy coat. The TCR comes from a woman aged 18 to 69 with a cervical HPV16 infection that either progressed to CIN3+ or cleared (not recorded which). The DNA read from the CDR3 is TGTGCCAGTAAAGGGACTCTATTGAACACCGGGGAG. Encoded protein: CASKGTLLNTGE. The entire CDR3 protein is CASKGTLLNTGELFF. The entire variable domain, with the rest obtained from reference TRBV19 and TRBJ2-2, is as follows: DGGITQSPKYLFRKEGQNVTLSCEQNLNHDAMYWYRQDPGQGLRLIYYSQIVNDFQKGDIAEGYSVSREKKESFPLTVTSAQKNPTAFYLCASKGTLLNTGELFFGEGSRLTVL.